This TCR beta chain was found in a study of shared clonotypes between healthy human individuals. CDR1 MDHEN and CDR2 SYDVKM come from the germline V gene. Germline trimming cut 6 bases from V and 1 base from J; bases unmatched to any gene: 4. The length of the CDR3 is 15 residues. Overall study findings and caveats: The expectation was that sequencing depth would affect clonotype sharing among donors. Larger richness was generally estimated for naive than memory subsets.

In the case of this clone: Its cognate antigen is unknown.

The CD4+ fraction was divided into a CD45RA+ naive subset and a CD45RA-negative memory subset. Approximately 210 ng DNA, 30,000 or so T cell genomes, went into each sorted-subset replicate PCR. Only in-frame clones appear in the TCRdb table, and some are missing; sequencing was by immunoSEQ multiplex PCR. The sample lists around 2,000,000 clones; roughly 96% were seen once. This chain links TRBV28 with TRBJ2-1, with TRBD2 matching 9 bases. Specimen: naive CD4+ T cells sorted from blood. Subset described: CD45RA+ positively selected. The clonotype originates from a young man in good health. The CDR3 protein is CASRKAGGSYNEQFF. The DNA for the CDR3 is TGTGCCAGCAGAAAAGCGGGGGGATCCTACAATGAGCAGTTCTTC.